This is a list of T cell receptor beta chains from one sample in a study of T cell changes during pregnancy in multiple sclerosis. Here immunoSEQ multiplex PCR was the method, and the copy in TCRdb shows in-frame clones only, minus some. In the table there are some 40,000 clones, nearly 90% of which are singletons. The source was CD4+ T cells from peripheral blood mononuclear cells, collected in the second trimester of pregnancy. The receptors were gathered from a female donor with multiple sclerosis, enrolled in a pregnancy study. Each CDR3 is given with its conserved first and last residue. The D gene is left open where the match is weak. Not all rows give a size; the values are once, few, many and, for expanded clones, a class.

size	J	D	length	V	CDR3	DNA
NA	TRBJ1-6	NA	15	TRBV9	CASSVQGRENSPLHF	TGTGCCAGCAGCGTTCAAGGACGGGAGAATTCACCCCTCCACTTT
few	TRBJ2-6	TRBD1	15	TRBV6-1	CASSRTGTGANVLTF	TGTGCCAGCAGCCGGACAGGGACTGGGGCCAACGTCCTGACTTTC
NA	TRBJ2-7	TRBD1	15	TRBV10-3	CAIRPTSGGSYEQYF	TGTGCCATCAGACCTACATCAGGGGGCTCCTACGAGCAGTACTTC
once	TRBJ1-5	TRBD1	14	TRBV28	CASSSGGTAQPQHF	TGTGCCAGCAGTTCAGGGGGGACAGCCCAGCCCCAGCATTTT
once	TRBJ1-5	NA	15	TRBV18	CASSPGQLSNQPQHF	TGTGCCAGCTCACCGGGACAACTCAGCAATCAGCCCCAGCATTTT
NA	TRBJ1-1	TRBD1	15	TRBV6-6	CASTVGQGRNTEAFF	TGTGCCAGCACCGTGGGACAGGGTCGGAACACTGAAGCTTTCTTT
NA	TRBJ1-2	TRBD1	15	TRBV5-4	CASSLGQAQASGYTF	TGTGCCAGCAGCTTAGGACAGGCCCAAGCCAGTGGCTACACCTTC
NA	TRBJ2-7	TRBD1	17	TRBV14	CASSQDRRQGTTYEQYF	TGTGCCAGCAGCCAAGACAGGCGACAGGGGACCACCTACGAGCAGTACTTC
NA	TRBJ1-2	TRBD1	16	TRBV19	CASSLPGQGPLRGYTF	TGTGCCAGTAGTCTCCCGGGACAGGGACCCCTCCGTGGCTACACCTTC
NA	TRBJ1-3	NA	14	TRBV19	CASSRGSSGNTIYF	TGTGCCAGTAGTAGAGGTAGCTCTGGAAACACCATATATTTT
NA	TRBJ1-5	NA	13	TRBV19	CASTPPEGGPQHF	TGTGCCAGTACCCCCCCTGAAGGCGGGCCCCAGCATTTT
NA	TRBJ1-2	TRBD1	14	TRBV5-6	CASSLGDSFYGYTF	TGTGCCAGCAGCTTGGGGGACAGTTTCTATGGCTACACCTTC
once	TRBJ1-5	NA	15	TRBV18	CASSPSGLNNQPQHF	TGTGCCAGCTCACCGTCGGGGTTGAACAATCAGCCCCAGCATTTT
few	TRBJ1-5	NA	13	TRBV30	CAWSVQQNQPQHF	TGTGCCTGGAGTGTACAACAAAATCAGCCCCAGCATTTT
NA	TRBJ2-3	NA	12	TRBV7-2	CASSSPTYTQYF	TGTGCCAGCAGCTCCCCTACCTATACGCAGTATTTT
NA	TRBJ2-3	NA	15	TRBV19	CASTGGLGSTDTQYF	TGTGCCAGTACCGGGGGACTCGGAAGCACAGATACGCAGTATTTT
NA	TRBJ2-7	TRBD1	17	TRBV19	CASSPGKGAPNTYEQYF	TGTGCCAGTAGCCCAGGGAAGGGGGCGCCTAATACCTACGAGCAGTACTTC
NA	TRBJ1-3	NA	14	TRBV19	CASSIDIAGNTIYF	TGTGCCAGTAGTATAGACATAGCCGGAAACACCATATATTTT
NA	TRBJ2-1	TRBD2	14	TRBV9	CASSAKIIAGEQFF	TGTGCCAGCAGCGCCAAAATAATAGCGGGGGAGCAGTTCTTC
once	TRBJ1-2	NA	13	TRBV30	CAWSSGDDYGYTF	TGTGCCTGGAGTTCGGGGGACGACTATGGCTACACCTTC
NA	TRBJ1-2	NA	12	TRBV30	CAWSRAGDVVGF	TGTGCCTGGAGTAGGGCAGGGGACGTCGTGGGCTTC
NA	TRBJ2-1	NA	18	TRBV5-8	CASSLGRKSSGSYNEQFF	TGTGCCAGCAGCTTGGGCCGTAAGAGTAGCGGATCCTACAATGAGCAGTTCTTC
few	TRBJ1-4	NA	15	TRBV15	CATSRVADSNEKLFF	TGTGCCACCAGCAGAGTTGCGGATTCAAATGAAAAACTGTTTTTT
NA	TRBJ2-1	NA	14	TRBV5-4	CASSPRGGAHEQFF	TGTGCCAGCAGCCCCCGAGGGGGTGCCCATGAGCAGTTCTTC
NA	TRBJ2-5	NA	15	TRBV5-1	CASSLALRAQETQYF	TGCGCCAGCAGCTTGGCCCTCAGGGCCCAAGAGACCCAGTACTTC
once	TRBJ1-5	NA	13	TRBV27	CASSLTYFQPQHF	TGTGCCAGCAGTTTGACTTACTTCCAGCCCCAGCATTTT
once	TRBJ2-1	NA	16	TRBV27	CASSPLALPSYNEQFF	TGTGCCAGCAGTCCCCTAGCCCTACCCTCCTACAATGAGCAGTTCTTC
NA	TRBJ2-1	TRBD1	16	TRBV4-3	CASSQEVQGVKNEQFF	TGCGCCAGCAGCCAAGAAGTCCAGGGGGTAAAAAATGAGCAGTTCTTC
once	TRBJ2-7	TRBD1	15	TRBV6-1	CASSPRQGVPGEQYF	TGTGCCAGCAGTCCCCGACAGGGGGTTCCGGGAGAGCAGTACTTC
NA	TRBJ1-4	TRBD1	15	TRBV6-1	CASSGWTGGNEKLFF	TGTGCCAGCAGTGGGTGGACAGGGGGTAATGAAAAACTGTTTTTT
NA	TRBJ2-1	TRBD2	16	TRBV7-2	CASSINSGRLSGEQFF	TGTGCCAGCAGCATCAATAGCGGGAGATTGAGCGGTGAGCAGTTCTTC
once	TRBJ2-7	NA	15	TRBV6-1	CASSEVGGGPYEQYF	TGTGCCAGCAGTGAAGTCGGGGGTGGTCCCTACGAGCAGTACTTC
NA	TRBJ2-2	TRBD1	15	TRBV5-1	CASSKGQSTGGELFF	TGCGCCAGCAGCAAGGGACAGTCCACAGGCGGGGAGCTGTTTTTT
NA	TRBJ2-7	NA	13	TRBV21-1	CASSKMGQGGQYF	TGTGCCAGCAGCAAAATGGGACAGGGAGGACAATACTTC
few	TRBJ1-2	NA	11	TRBV28	CASSFGGGYTF	TGTGCCAGCAGTTTTGGTGGAGGGTACACCTTC
NA	TRBJ1-1	TRBD1	13	TRBV28	CASLQGAVGEAFF	TGTGCCAGCCTACAGGGGGCCGTAGGTGAAGCTTTCTTT
NA	TRBJ2-3	NA	13	TRBV5-1	CASSSGYTDTQYF	TGCGCCAGCAGCTCGGGTTACACAGATACGCAGTATTTT
NA	TRBJ2-5	TRBD2	15	TRBV6-1	CASSWGLADQETQYF	TGTGCCAGCAGCTGGGGACTAGCGGACCAAGAGACCCAGTACTTC
NA	TRBJ1-5	NA	15	TRBV9	CASSVGWQGNQPQHF	TGTGCCAGCAGCGTAGGGTGGCAGGGCAATCAGCCCCAGCATTTT
NA	TRBJ2-2	NA	13	TRBV4-3	CASSQDRVGELFF	TGCGCCAGCAGCCAAGACAGGGTAGGGGAGCTGTTTTTT
NA	TRBJ2-1	TRBD2	14	TRBV19	CASSLGTSRNEQFF	TGTGCCAGTAGTCTAGGGACTAGCCGCAATGAGCAGTTCTTC
NA	TRBJ2-7	NA	13	TRBV19	CASSINPGLEQYF	TGTGCCAGTAGCATTAATCCGGGTCTCGAGCAGTACTTC
NA	TRBJ1-4	NA	14	TRBV18	CASSPQGAEEKLFF	TGTGCCAGCTCACCACAAGGGGCAGAAGAAAAACTGTTTTTT
NA	TRBJ2-2	TRBD2	18	TRBV28	CASSLFSGTSGNTGELFF	TGTGCCAGCAGTTTATTTTCTGGGACTAGCGGAAACACCGGGGAGCTGTTTTTT
NA	TRBJ2-5	NA	12	TRBV7-9	CASSPTEETQYF	TGTGCCAGCAGCCCGACAGAGGAGACCCAGTACTTC
NA	TRBJ2-1	TRBD1	17	TRBV27	CASRRVRGQDSYNEQFF	TGTGCCAGCCGTAGGGTCCGGGGACAGGACTCCTACAATGAGCAGTTCTTC
NA	TRBJ1-2	NA	13	TRBV28	CASRPTGDYGYTF	TGTGCCAGCAGACCGACAGGAGATTATGGCTACACCTTC
NA	TRBJ2-6	TRBD1	16	TRBV6-5	CASSLTGNLGANVLTF	TGTGCCAGCAGTTTGACAGGGAACCTTGGGGCCAACGTCCTGACTTTC
NA	TRBJ2-4	NA	15	TRBV28	CASSFLFRDKNIQYF	TGTGCCAGCAGTTTCTTATTCCGGGATAAAAACATTCAGTACTTC
once	TRBJ2-1	TRBD2	14	TRBV19	CASSKGLAYGEQFF	TGTGCCAGTAGTAAGGGACTAGCTTACGGTGAGCAGTTCTTC
NA	TRBJ2-5	TRBD2	16	TRBV19	CASTPRTSGRKETQYF	TGTGCCAGTACTCCAAGGACTAGCGGGAGGAAAGAGACCCAGTACTTC
once	TRBJ1-1	NA	14	TRBV6-5	CASKARGTGTEAFF	TGTGCCAGCAAAGCGCGGGGGACGGGCACTGAAGCTTTCTTT
NA	TRBJ2-3	NA	18	TRBV18	CASSPLAGGIIAADTQYF	TGTGCCAGCTCACCCCTAGCCGGCGGGATAATCGCGGCAGATACGCAGTATTTT
NA	TRBJ2-1	NA	16	TRBV7-3	CASSFSGGVSYNEQFF	TGTGCCAGCAGCTTCTCCGGGGGAGTCTCCTACAATGAGCAGTTCTTC
NA	TRBJ1-4	NA	16	TRBV6-1	CASSVTPSRTGEKLFF	TGTGCCAGCAGTGTGACGCCTTCTAGAACGGGTGAAAAACTGTTTTTT
once	TRBJ1-1	TRBD1	13	TRBV5-6	CASSSTGGTEAFF	TGTGCCAGCAGCTCCACAGGGGGTACTGAAGCTTTCTTT
NA	TRBJ2-1	NA	18	TRBV21-1	CASSKGSGRAYSYNEQFF	TGTGCCAGCAGCAAAGGTAGCGGGAGGGCCTACTCCTACAATGAGCAGTTCTTC
NA	TRBJ1-2	TRBD1	15	TRBV28	CASRETGQGLYGYTF	TGTGCCAGCAGGGAGACGGGACAGGGACTCTATGGCTACACCTTC